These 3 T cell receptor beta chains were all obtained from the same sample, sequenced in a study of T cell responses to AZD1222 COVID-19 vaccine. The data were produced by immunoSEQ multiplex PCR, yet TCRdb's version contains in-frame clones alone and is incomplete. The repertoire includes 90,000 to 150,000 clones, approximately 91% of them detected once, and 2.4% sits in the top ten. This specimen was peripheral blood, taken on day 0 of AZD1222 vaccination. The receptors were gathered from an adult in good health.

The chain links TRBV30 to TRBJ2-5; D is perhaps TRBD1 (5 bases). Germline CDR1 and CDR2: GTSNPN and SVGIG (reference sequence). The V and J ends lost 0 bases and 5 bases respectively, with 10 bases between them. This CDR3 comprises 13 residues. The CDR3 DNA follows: TGTGCCTGGAGTGTACGCAGGGCGGAGACCCAGTACTTC. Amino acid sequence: CAWSVRRAETQYF.

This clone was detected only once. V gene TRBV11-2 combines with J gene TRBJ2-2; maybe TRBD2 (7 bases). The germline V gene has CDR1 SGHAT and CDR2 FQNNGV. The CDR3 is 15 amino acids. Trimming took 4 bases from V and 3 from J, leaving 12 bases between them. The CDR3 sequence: CASSSTGRDTGELFF. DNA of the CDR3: TGTGCCAGCAGCTCTACAGGGAGGGACACCGGGGAGCTGTTTTTT.

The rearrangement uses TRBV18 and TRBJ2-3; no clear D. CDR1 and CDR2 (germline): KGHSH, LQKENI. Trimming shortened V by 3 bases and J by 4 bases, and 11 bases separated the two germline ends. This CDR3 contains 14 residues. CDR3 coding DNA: TGTGCCAGCTCACCTGCCCGCTTGCCAGATACGCAGTATTTT. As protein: CASSPARLPDTQYF.